What follows are 4 T cell receptor beta chains derived from one specimen sequenced in a study of beta chain features in type 1 diabetes. The investigators reverse transcribed all of the isolated RNA, so they sequenced expressed TCRB transcripts. The data were produced by immunoSEQ multiplex PCR, yet TCRdb's version contains in-frame clones alone and is incomplete. The sample holds 400,000 to 500,000 clones, about 14% seen once. The sample consisted of naive CD4+ T cells from blood. These receptors all stem from a man aged 30-40 years in good health.

A few counts support this clone. The chain uses TRBV5-1 and TRBJ2-1; D ambiguous. Per the germline V gene, CDR1 is SGHRS and CDR2 is YFSETQ. V gave up 2 bases and J gave up 9 bases, with 9 bases separating them. CDR3 length equals 12 residues. CDR3 sequence reads: CASSFRGSEQFF. Here the CDR3 DNA reads TGCGCCAGCAGCTTCCGCGGAAGTGAGCAGTTCTTC.

The J gene is TRBJ2-6, the V gene TRBV7-6; D unclear. Trimming cost V 4 bases and J 4 bases, with 8 bases left between them. Germline V gene data show CDR1 as SGHVS and CDR2 as FNYEAQ. The CDR3 consists of 14 residues. Written as DNA, the CDR3 is TGTGCCAGCAGCTCTCTGGAGGGGGCCAACGTCCTGACTTTC. Residues: CASSSLEGANVLTF.

This chain connects TRBV6-1 to TRBJ2-5; 8 bases are shared with TRBD1. The germline CDR1 and CDR2 sequences are MNHNS and SASEGT. The CDR3 runs to 13 residues. Trimming at V came to 7 bases and at J to 5 bases, leaving 6 bases not matched to a gene. The CDR3 bases are TGTGCCAGCATGAGACAGGGGAGGGAGACCCAGTACTTC. It encodes CASMRQGRETQYF.

This clone has just a few counts. The rearrangement uses TRBV6-6 and TRBJ2-7; a possible D gene is TRBD1 (6 bases). V was shortened by 2 bases and J by 2 bases, with 7 bases between the two germline ends. Germline CDR1 MNHNY, CDR2 SVGAGI (reference sequence). This CDR3 spans 13 amino acids. The CDR3 loop reads CASSYDRTYEQYF. CDR3 nucleotides: TGTGCCAGCAGTTACGACAGGACCTACGAGCAGTACTTC.